These T cell receptor delta chains were read from a single sample in a study of gamma-delta chains in newborns, infants, children. TCRdb re-called the reads with CATT. The sample has 5,500 to 8,500 delta-chain clones, about 10% seen once. The specimen sequenced was blood. The receptors here all came from a child who was a newborn, infant or young child, either healthy, febrile or measles-vaccinated (not recorded which). The CDR3 runs from the conserved cysteine through the conserved F or W. Only part of the rows carry a size: once, few, many, or a class if the clone is expanded.

v_call clone_size cdr3_length cdr3_aa
TRDV2 large 14 CACDLLGVTDKLIF
TRDV2 few 18 CACDTWVTGGYSGDKLIF
TRDV2 few 18 CACDLLTGGYVLTDKLIF
TRDV2 few 19 CACDTMLGDDSWDTRQMFF
TRDV2 few 14 CACDTWGISDKLIF
TRDV2 NA 19 CACDTLAYPTSGDTDKLIF
TRDV2 NA 18 CACDSLLGSPAMSDKLIF
TRDV2 medium-sized 18 CACDTVSTGGFSGDKLIF
TRDV2 NA 16 CACDTLLGENTDKLIF
TRDV2 NA 19 CACDTAGDPSSWDTRQMFF
TRDV1 few 20 CALGELPPVTGGRYTDKLIF
TRDV2 NA 18 CACDTWGGTSWDTRQMFF
TRDV2 large 17 CACDTISTGGSTVEVIF
TRDV2 NA 14 CACDALGDTDKLIF
TRDV2 medium-sized 16 CACDTMSSWDTRQMFF
TRDV2 few 18 CACDTAGPSSWDTRQMFF
TRDV2 medium-sized 17 CACDALLGKGGTDKLIF
TRDV2 medium-sized 15 CACDTIGKYTDKLIF
TRDV2 medium-sized 13 CACVLLGTDKLIF
TRDV2 few 19 CACDTGGYDGSWDTRQMFF
TRDV2 few 17 CACDPVLGGTTTDKLIF
TRDV2 few 18 CACDPGASSSWDTRQMFF
TRDV2 NA 18 CACDLLGDIRGTPDKLIF
TRDV2 few 20 CACDTGWGIHSSGDTRQMFF
TRDV2 few 18 CACGTGYASSWDTRQMFF
TRDV2 NA 17 CACGALDYPRLSDKLIF
TRDV2 few 17 CACDRWGPRALTAQLFF
TRDV2 few 18 CACDTVEGYSWDTRQMFF
TRDV2 medium-sized 21 CACDTPPTGGESSWDTRQMFF
TRDV2 medium-sized 17 CACDGLLGDPNTDKLIF
TRDV2 medium-sized 18 CACDAVLGAVGYTDKLIF
TRDV2 medium-sized 15 CACDNLGDNTDKLIF
TRDV1 medium-sized 20 CALGDTNPGGYLTFTDKLIF
TRDV2 few 14 CACDTIGGADKLIF
TRDV2 NA 17 CACDTVELGAPTDELIF
TRDV2 few 19 CACDPILGDTPWDTRQMFF
TRDV2 medium-sized 18 CACDPLVLGDTAYLKLIF
TRDV2 few 20 CACDKVRVGDTPKSGDKLIF
TRDV2 medium-sized 20 CACDTVELGDTTWDTRQMFF
TRDV2 NA 24 CACDTVEGGTGGYGEMGNTDKLIF
TRDV2 large 17 CACDGLGDQVSSDKLIF
TRDV2 NA 20 CACDRVGGTTFSWDTRQMFF
TRDV2 NA 20 CACDTISSAGYVGGTDKLIF
TRDV2 NA 22 CACDTGFSTGGYSSWDTRQMFF
TRDV2 few 18 CACDTVGESSWDTRQMFF
TRDV2 NA 21 CACDTVFSHPTLGGLPDKLIF